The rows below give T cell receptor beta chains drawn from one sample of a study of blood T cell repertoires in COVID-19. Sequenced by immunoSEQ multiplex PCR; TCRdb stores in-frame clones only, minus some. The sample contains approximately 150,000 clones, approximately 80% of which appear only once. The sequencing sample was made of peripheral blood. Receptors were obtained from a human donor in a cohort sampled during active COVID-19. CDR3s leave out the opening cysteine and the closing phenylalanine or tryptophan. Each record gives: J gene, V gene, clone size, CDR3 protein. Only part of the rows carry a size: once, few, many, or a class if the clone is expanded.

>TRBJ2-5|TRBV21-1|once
ASRPGEQETQY
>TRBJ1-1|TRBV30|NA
AWDRGNTEAF
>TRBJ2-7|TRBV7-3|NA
ASSLNSGNYEQY
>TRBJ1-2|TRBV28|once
ASRGTGGAYGYT
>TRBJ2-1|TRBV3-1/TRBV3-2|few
ASSQGTSRNNEQF
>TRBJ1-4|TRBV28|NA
ATGQIATNEKLF
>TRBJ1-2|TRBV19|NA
ASSLGQGRNYGYT
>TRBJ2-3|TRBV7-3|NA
ASSFRASGTDTQY
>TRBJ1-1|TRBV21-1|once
ASNKGGGNTEAF
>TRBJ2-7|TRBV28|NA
ASSSHSTYEQY
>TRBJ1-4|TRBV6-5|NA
ASSLPGQGGKLF
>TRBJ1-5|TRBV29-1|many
SVGWGENQPQH
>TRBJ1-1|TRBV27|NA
ASSLNPDRMNTEAF
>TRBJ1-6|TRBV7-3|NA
ASSLQSYNSPLH
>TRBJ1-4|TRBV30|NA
AWSTPGQGNEKLF